This T cell receptor beta chain was observed in a study of shared T cell receptors in the human thymus. Clones were sequenced by immunoSEQ multiplex PCR, and TCRdb holds only the in-frame ones, with some missing. Here the sample spans about 660,000 clones, more than 75% being singletons. These data also formed part of another study, on human thymus T cells.

The sample taken for sequencing was thymocytes. This sequence was found in a boy under two years old with a congenital heart defect.

The CDR3 bases are TGTGCCACCACAGGGCCCGAAAGCACAGATACGCAGTATTTT. This codes for CATTGPESTDTQYF. The chain uses TRBV21-1 and TRBJ2-3; the tabulated D call, TRBD1, remains unverified against the DNA. TRBV21-1 is annotated as a pseudogene. CDR3 size: 14 residues.